One sample yielded the 6 T cell receptor beta chains listed below, sequenced in a study of T cells in Graves' hyperthyroidism and ophthalmopathy. TCR beta CDR3 sequences were amplified from RNA transcripts. First-round RT-PCR with HTBI primers amplified the TCR CDR3 region. Via MiXCR, TCRdb re-called the multiplex PCR reads, giving one row per CDR3 protein. This sample yields 300,000 to 400,000 distinct CDR3 sequences, of which 13% to 15% are seen a single time; around a fifth belongs to the top ten. What was sequenced was blood. These receptor sequences come from a woman in her 30s with Graves' ophthalmopathy.

The rearrangement joins TRBV10-1 to TRBJ2-7, with D maybe TRBD1 (6 bases). Germline V gene sequence: CDR1 WNHNN, CDR2 SYGVQD (reference sequence). CDR3 length: 14 residues. Trimming took off 3 bases at V and 4 bases at J, with 13 bases between the two ends. In DNA form, the CDR3 reads TGCGCCAGCAGTGAAGGGGGATCCGGGTACGAGCAGTACTTC. Translated, it gives CASSEGGSGYEQYF.

This clonotype has at least ten counts. The gene calls are TRBV28 and TRBJ1-2, with 8 bases lining up with TRBD1. This CDR3 region has 14 residues. Germline loops: CDR1 MDHEN, CDR2 SYDVKM. J was trimmed by 2 bases and V by 6 bases; bases with no gene match: 5. The CDR3 here is CASRRTGTNYGYTF. CDR3 coding DNA: TGTGCCAGCAGAAGGACAGGGACGAACTATGGCTACACCTTC.

This clonotype was counted many times. The genes are TRBV15 and TRBJ2-7; maybe TRBD1 (6 bases). The CDR3 covers 16 residues. Trimming removed 0 bases at V and 5 bases at J, with 17 bases between. Germline assignment: CDR1 LNHNV and CDR2 YYDKDF (reference sequence). CDR3: CATSRDMQGRINEQYF. CDR3 bases: TGTGCCACCAGCAGAGATATGCAGGGGAGAATCAACGAGCAGTACTTC.

This clonotype was detected a few times. The rearrangement joins TRBV6-2 or TRBV6-3 to TRBJ1-4; 7 bases match TRBD1. This CDR3 spans 14 amino acids. Germline V gene data show CDR1 as MNHEY and CDR2 as SVGEGT. V lost 2 bases, J lost 7 bases, and 4 bases stayed unmatched. CDR3 sequence: CASSYDRVAEKLFF. The CDR3 bases are TGTGCCAGCAGTTACGACAGGGTGGCTGAAAAACTGTTTTTT.

The table lists this clonotype with many counts. The chain employs TRBV18 and TRBJ2-1; no reliable D call. The V and J ends lost 3 bases and 7 bases respectively, with 19 bases between them. This CDR3 is 16 amino acids long. CDR1 and CDR2 from the germline V gene are KGHSH and LQKENI. The CDR3, as DNA: TGTGCCAGCTCACCGGCTAGGAGTTTGTCAGGTAATGAGCAGTTCTTC. Translated: CASSPARSLSGNEQFF.

This clonotype was detected only a few times. The genes are TRBV11-3 and TRBJ2-2; D possibly corresponds to TRBD2 (5 bases). The CDR3 covers 16 residues. V was pared by 5 bases and J by 0 bases, with 13 bases between. CDR1 and CDR2 from the germline V gene are SGHNT and YENEEA. This CDR3 reads CASSPRGSANTGELFF. In DNA, the CDR3 is TGTGCCAGCAGCCCCCGGGGTAGCGCGAACACCGGGGAGCTGTTTTTT.